This TCR beta chain originates from a study of beta chain features in type 1 diabetes. Study observations and caveats: When Type 1 diabetes patients were examined, their TCRB CDR3s proved moderately but significantly shorter in all four CD4+ subsets. Insertion counts at VDJ junctions were lower in type 1 diabetes patients, who also showed more deletions there.

A note on this clone: Its target is unknown.

Each sorted population was over 98% pure. cDNA synthesis used the whole RNA isolate, giving expressed TCRB sequences. Clones were read by immunoSEQ multiplex PCR, and TCRdb kept only the in-frame ones, dropping some. The profile shows roughly 160,000 clones, 8% to 8.5% of them singletons. Germline CDR1 SGHTA, CDR2 FQGNSA. Trimming at V came to 5 bases and at J to 7 bases, leaving 9 bases not matched to a gene. The CDR3 length is 14 residues. This TCR came from a woman aged 18-29 years with type 1 diabetes. The chain couples TRBV7-2 to TRBJ2-7; 9 bases map to TRBD1. The sample was central memory CD4+ T cells from blood. The CDR3 sequence is CASSTSGQGREQYF. In DNA, the CDR3 is TGTGCCAGCAGCACGTCGGGACAGGGAAGGGAGCAGTACTTC.